Detailed here is one T cell receptor beta chain. The V end lost 8 bases, the J end lost 6 bases, and 7 bases lay between the germline ends. CDR1 and CDR2 from the germline V gene are SGHTA and FQGNSA. There are 10 residues in the CDR3. It was with a sample-barcoded 5' primer and a J-beta primer mix that a second PCR of roughly 6 to 12 cycles was run. TCRdb re-called the 5' RACE reads through MiXCR, storing one row per CDR3 protein. Of approximately 800,000 distinct CDR3 sequences listed, 55% to 70% are singletons. The data originate from a study of blood T cells in healthy people across ages. Each sample yielded at least 7 million isolated PBMCs.

What was sequenced was blood. The TCR was taken from a man aged 30-40 years in good health. The rearrangement links TRBV7-2 to TRBJ1-2; D unresolved. The CDR3 region is CASGRDGYTF. CDR3 in DNA: TGTGCCAGCGGGAGGGATGGCTACACCTTC. The variable domain in full, completed from reference TRBV7-2 and TRBJ1-2, reads GAGVSQSPSNKVTEKGKDVELRCDPISGHTALYWYRQSLGQGLEFLIYFQGNSAPDKSGLPSDRFSAERTGGSVSTLTIQRTQQEDSAVYLCASGRDGYTFGSGTRLTVV.